Listed below are T cell receptor beta chains from one sample, sequenced in a study of cytomegalovirus exposure and HLA in healthy donors. Measured with immunoSEQ multiplex PCR; TCRdb has only the in-frame clones, and not every one. The sample records about 220,000 clones, almost 90% being singletons. The sample was PBMCs. The receptors derive from a woman under 30 in good health and CMV-seronegative. The CDR3 runs from the conserved cysteine through the conserved F or W.

TRBV10-3	TRBJ2-6	CAINAGGSQSGANVLTF
TRBV6-6	TRBJ2-7	CASRDSSGRARYEQYF
TRBV29-1	TRBJ2-1	CSVVRDVSNEQFF
TRBV27	TRBJ2-5	CASSFRLRETQYF
TRBV19	TRBJ1-1	CASKVGGQNTEAFF
TRBV28	TRBJ2-3	CASIGLAGEGGADTQYF
TRBV29-1	TRBJ2-7	CSGSRGYEQYF
TRBV7-6	TRBJ2-5	CASSNRDWGETQYF
TRBV28	TRBJ1-1	CASRQSSLGGTGEAFF
TRBV5-5	TRBJ2-7	CASSAGQGVEQYF
TRBV6-1	TRBJ2-5	CASSEGAGGETQYF
TRBV19	TRBJ1-5	CASTTDRVTSNQPQHF
TRBV5-1	TRBJ1-1	CASSPATGETEAFF
TRBV9	TRBJ1-1	CASSEDMMNTEAFF
TRBV6-6	TRBJ2-1	CASSYSSQGANEQFF
TRBV7-2	TRBJ1-4	CASSLGGQGGEKLFF
TRBV5-1	TRBJ2-5	CASSLYVAGGQETQYF
TRBV15	TRBJ2-3	CATSSDRDYTDTQYF
TRBV5-4	TRBJ1-4	CASSLLAGQRATNEKLFF
TRBV9	TRBJ2-5	CASSVSYQETQYF
TRBV28	TRBJ1-3	CASIMGGSGNTIYF
TRBV27	TRBJ2-7	CASSPSGGEFSYEQYF
TRBV29-1	TRBJ2-7	CSVLAGGPYEQYF
TRBV2	TRBJ1-4	CASSEGTGGEKLFF
TRBV18	TRBJ1-2	CASSPLATPDRPNGYTF
TRBV4-3	TRBJ1-1	CASSLTGGGSAEAFF
TRBV27	TRBJ1-5	CASSLGQGAQPQHF
TRBV5-1	TRBJ2-7	CASSLTPPEESGLVYEQYF
TRBV4-2	TRBJ1-5	CASSKDGQGSNQPQHF
TRBV6-5	TRBJ1-1	CASSYWGPKNTEAFF
TRBV19	TRBJ1-4	CASHWTGAEEKLFF
TRBV27	TRBJ2-1	CASSLGGNYNEQFF
TRBV5-4	TRBJ2-5	CASSLGPTSGTLFGTQYF
TRBV7-2	TRBJ2-7	CASSSDSEQYF
TRBV13	TRBJ2-1	CASSLNPGVEQFF
TRBV28	TRBJ1-5	CASSPNRGSLRSDQPQHF
TRBV21-1	TRBJ1-5	CASSKATTGASNQPQHF
TRBV28	TRBJ2-1	CASSLFEQISYNEQFF
TRBV5-1	TRBJ2-1	CASSVSGSSHEQFF
TRBV9	TRBJ2-6	CASSVAPGEFGANVLTF
TRBV4-1	TRBJ2-7	CASSQGRGQGYEQYF
TRBV9	TRBJ2-5	CASSEKGHPNARQYF
TRBV15	TRBJ2-3	CATSRDHLAADTDTQYF
TRBV7-9	TRBJ1-2	CASSLGQGGGYTF
TRBV5-1	TRBJ2-3	CASSVRTGDSDTQYF
TRBV28	TRBJ2-3	CASRVLAGGPVTDTQYF
TRBV4-1	TRBJ2-5	CASSQDETRTGAQYF
TRBV2	TRBJ1-1	CASRQGGDTEAFF
TRBV5-6	TRBJ2-7	CASSSGTSGSSYEQYF
TRBV27	TRBJ2-1	CASSPMRVHEQFF
TRBV10-3	TRBJ1-1	CAINAGRGEAFF
TRBV4-1	TRBJ2-7	CASSTRDREPYEQYF